Here is one T cell receptor beta chain with its context. Its antigen is not identified. One end of the junction fails to match germline, which may point to a read error. These data come from a study of T cell responses to AZD1222 COVID-19 vaccine. Study in general: Second-dose recipients at about 4 or about 12 weeks were treated as one pooled group. Regarding the study as a whole: The study found Spike-specific TCR breadth and depth rose after two AZD1222 doses. Mostly white British, mostly female donors; authors suggested clonal diversity may be underestimated. Just a handful of AZD1222 recipients were seropositive at baseline.

Some clones are missing from TCRdb's copy, which holds only in-frame ones; the method was immunoSEQ multiplex PCR. Here the sample spans 100,000 to 120,000 clones, more than 75% being singletons. The sequencing here drew on peripheral blood, taken on day 0 of AZD1222 vaccination. This receptor was identified in an adult in good health.

The CDR3 nucleotides are TGTGCCAGCAGGGAAGGAAGGGGGAGAGGGGCAGATACGCAGTATTTT. Translating gives CASREGRGRGADTQYF. This chain joins TRBV2 and TRBJ2-3; D possibly corresponds to TRBD1 (6 bases). The CDR3 runs 16 residues. Germline V gives CDR1 SNHLY, CDR2 FYNNEI.